These T cell receptor beta chains were read from a single sample in a study of low-dose radiotherapy and immunotherapy resistance in tumors. Each CDR3 protein gets one entry after TCRdb re-called the reads with MiXCR. The sample shows approximately 45,000 distinct CDR3 sequences, 20% to 25% of them seen only once. The sample consisted of PBMCs, taken after low-dose radiotherapy plus immunotherapy. All receptors come from a male donor with prostate cancer. Each CDR3 is given without its conserved first and last residue.

CDR3	J	V
SASPGAGYGYT	TRBJ1-2	TRBV29-1
ASSLRQGASEAF	TRBJ1-1	TRBV7-9
ASSQGGGIAYNEQF	TRBJ2-1	TRBV4-3
ASSESEGLAGGPSYNEQF	TRBJ2-1	TRBV10-1
ASSRTSGRNTDTQY	TRBJ2-3	TRBV6-1
SVTGDRAPREQY	TRBJ2-7	TRBV29-1
ASSQAMTLYNEQF	TRBJ2-1	TRBV4-1
ASSPGQGEKETQY	TRBJ2-5	TRBV11-3
ASSLRAGANVLT	TRBJ2-6	TRBV5-1
ASRDLAGGYNEQF	TRBJ2-1	TRBV19
ASSLKAATGELF	TRBJ2-2	TRBV5-1
ASSLAGARGTEAF	TRBJ1-1	TRBV28
ASSYSSQKTEQF	TRBJ2-1	TRBV6-2/TRBV6-3
ASRPFGASYEQY	TRBJ2-7	TRBV7-9
ASSIGGTGELF	TRBJ2-2	TRBV19
SARGGQQVSP	TRBJ1-2	TRBV20-1
ASKGQNNQPQH	TRBJ1-5	TRBV28
ASSYSGQPYEQY	TRBJ2-7	TRBV6-2/TRBV6-3
ASSEGQPGNTIY	TRBJ1-3	TRBV7-3
ASSLGRTMVYEQY	TRBJ2-7	TRBV13